The 9 T cell receptor beta chains in this list originate from one sample, sequenced in a study of T-cell memory formation after mild COVID-19. One entry per CDR3 protein results from TCRdb running MiXCR on the 5' RACE reads. The table shows about 190,000 distinct CDR3 sequences, with around 27% occurring only once. What was sequenced was PBMCs or a T cell subset sorted from them (not recorded which). The receptors were sampled from an adult woman who had mild COVID-19 (a few samples of this study predate the infection). Cell type and time point are not known.

This clonotype was counted only a few times. An end of the junction does not agree with germline; a read error may underlie this. The chain links TRBV15 to TRBJ2-2; no definite D call. CDR1 and CDR2 (germline): LNHNV, YYDKDF (reference sequence). The CDR3 is 12 residues long. The CDR3 spells CATSRDFGVLFF. CDR3 DNA sequence: TGTGCCACCAGCAGAGACTTTGGGGTGCTGTTTTTT.

The chain recombines TRBV3-1 with TRBJ2-1, with TRBD1 as a possible D gene (5 bases). V lost 1 base, J lost 6 bases, and 13 bases lay in between. The germline V gene has CDR1 LGHDT and CDR2 YNNKEL (reference sequence). There are 15 residues in the CDR3. The CDR3 DNA follows: TGTGCCAGCAGCCAAGTCGGTGGGGCCTCCAATGAGCAGTTCTTC. This encodes CASSQVGGASNEQFF.

This chain uses TRBV24-1 with TRBJ1-2; D is unclear. The CDR3 totals 15 residues. Germline-derived CDR1 and CDR2 are KGHDR and SFDVKD. V dropped 3 bases and J dropped 6 bases, with 16 bases sitting between them. Here the CDR3 reads CATSDPRTDLHGYTF. Written as DNA, the CDR3 is TGTGCCACCAGTGATCCTCGTACTGACTTGCATGGCTACACCTTC.

This chain joins TRBV5-1 and TRBJ2-7, with TRBD1 matching 9 bases. The CDR3 is 14 residues long. J gave up 4 bases and V 2 bases, and 4 bases lay outside the gene matches. The germline gives CDR1 SGHRS, CDR2 YFSETQ. The CDR3 coding sequence is TGCGCCAGCAGCTTCCACAGGGGGCCGTACGAGCAGTACTTC. This sequence encodes CASSFHRGPYEQYF.

This rearrangement joins TRBV2 to TRBJ2-2; D gene uncertain. CDR1 is SNHLY and CDR2 is FYNNEI in the germline V gene. The CDR3 is made up of 11 amino acids. V was shortened by 7 bases and J by 8 bases, with 8 bases between the two germline ends. The CDR3 reads CASISAGELFF. In nucleotides, the CDR3 is TGTGCCAGCATTTCAGCTGGGGAGCTGTTTTTT.

This clonotype was found a few times. The V call is TRBV30, the J call TRBJ2-2, with D uncertain. Between the trimmed V and J ends, which lost 1 base and 0 bases, there was a span of 9 bases. CDR1 is GTSNPN, CDR2 SVGIG, per germline (reference sequence). CDR3 length equals 15 residues. CDR3 protein: CAWSDRRSNTGELFF. For the CDR3, the DNA is TGTGCCTGGAGTGATCGACGGTCGAACACCGGGGAGCTGTTTTTT.

The chain recombines TRBV7-3 with TRBJ2-3, with 11 bases that match TRBD2. With V trimmed by 2 bases and J by 3 bases, 7 bases remained unmatched. This CDR3 comprises 17 residues. In germline, CDR1 is SGHTA, CDR2 FQGTGA. Here the CDR3 reads CASSLGQLAGATDTQYF. The DNA of the CDR3 is TGTGCCAGCAGCTTAGGTCAACTAGCGGGAGCGACAGATACGCAGTATTTT.

The gene calls are TRBV20-1 and TRBJ1-1; possible D gene TRBD1, 5 bases. Germline CDR1 reads DFQATT; CDR2 reads SNEGSKA (reference sequence). The CDR3 covers 16 residues. Between the trimmed V and J ends, which lost 5 bases and 5 bases, there was a span of 24 bases. CDR3 loop: CSASTPGRMSRTEAFF. Here the CDR3 DNA reads TGCAGTGCTTCCACGCCGGGACGGATGTCGAGGACTGAAGCTTTCTTT.

This clonotype was detected only a few times. The rearrangement joins TRBV7-3 to TRBJ2-3; perhaps TRBD2 as D (6 bases). Germline values: CDR1 SGHTA, CDR2 FQGTGA. The germline V and J ends were trimmed by 6 bases and 3 bases, with 13 bases remaining between them. The CDR3 has 14 amino acids. CDR3 coding DNA: TGTGCCAGCAGGAGGGCCGGGAGAACAGATACGCAGTATTTT. This sequence encodes CASRRAGRTDTQYF.